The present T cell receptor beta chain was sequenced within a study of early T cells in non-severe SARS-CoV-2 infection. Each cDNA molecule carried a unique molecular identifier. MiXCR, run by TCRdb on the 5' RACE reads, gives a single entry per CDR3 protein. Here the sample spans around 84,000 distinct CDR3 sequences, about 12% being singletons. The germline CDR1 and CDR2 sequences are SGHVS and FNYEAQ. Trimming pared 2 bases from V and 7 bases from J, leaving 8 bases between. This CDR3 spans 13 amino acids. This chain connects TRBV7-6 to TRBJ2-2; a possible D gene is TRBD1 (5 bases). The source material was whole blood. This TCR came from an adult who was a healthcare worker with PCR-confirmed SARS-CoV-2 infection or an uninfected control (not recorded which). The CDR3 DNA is TGTGCCAGCAGCTTACAGGGAAACGGGGAGCTGTTTTTT. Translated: CASSLQGNGELFF.